A single sample is the source of the 3 T cell receptor beta chains below, sequenced in a study of metastatic and nonmetastatic thyroid tumors. Until they underwent thyroid surgery, no patient had received any treatment. Through MiXCR, TCRdb re-clonotyped the PCR reads. The table has just over 70,000 clones, roughly a sixth seen once. Sequencing was carried out using blood. The receptors were gathered from a female donor with papillary thyroid cancer or a benign thyroid nodule (not recorded which). Some clones in this sample may be carry-over from other donors' samples.

This clone was picked up many times. The chain carries TRBV18 and TRBJ2-1; no clear D gene. V dropped 3 bases and J dropped 10 bases, with 19 bases sitting between them. Germline-derived CDR1 and CDR2 are KGHSH and LQKENI. CDR3 length equals 15 residues. This CDR3 is CASSPPVNKAAEQFF. The CDR3 nucleotides are TGTGCCAGCTCACCTCCGGTGAATAAAGCAGCAGAGCAGTTCTTC.

The sample holds many counts of this clone. V and J are TRBV18 and TRBJ1-2; no definite D call. The V gene lost 3 bases and the J gene lost 1 base, with 9 bases spanning the gap. The CDR3 length is 14 residues. Germline V CDR1 and CDR2: KGHSH, LQKENI. The CDR3: CASSPRQDNYGYTF. CDR3 in DNA: TGTGCCAGCTCACCCCGTCAAGATAACTATGGCTACACCTTC.

The rearrangement joins TRBV5-1 to TRBJ2-5, with 8 nucleotides matching TRBD2. Unmatched junction bases numbered 13, after V lost 4 bases and J lost 5 bases. The germline V gene has CDR1 SGHRS and CDR2 YFSETQ. This CDR3 has 16 residues. The DNA of the CDR3 is TGCGCCAGCAGCGAAGTAGCGGGATGGGTCGGGGAGACCCAGTACTTC. Translation gives CASSEVAGWVGETQYF.